This T cell receptor beta chain was documented in a study of identical twins (dated by TCRdb to between 2015 and 2016). For the study in its entirety: To test whether fetal clonotypes persist, the study used deep sequencing on TCR alpha and beta repertoires from monozygotic twins, unrelated adults of various ages, and cord blood. To rule out contamination, the twin experiments were replicated at different times with different library preparation protocols.

With regard to this clonotype: The antigen it recognizes is unknown. Nothing much larger sits one base from this clone, and base qualities are not available.

The receptor library was made with 5' RACE. The listed sequencing device is Illumina HiSeq 2000. Template switching added a universal primer binding site, and the final cDNA carried a unique molecular identifier that allowed TCR cDNA molecules to be counted accurately. Specific primers in the conserved constant-segment region were used to synthesize first-strand cDNA for the TCR alpha and beta chains. Each cDNA library was double barcoded, with a SMART-Mk sample barcode plus Illumina barcodes, to control for contamination. TruSeq adapter sequences along with Illumina sample barcodes were introduced in two successive PCR steps. The Illumina HiSeq platform was used with custom primers to sequence TCR alpha and beta cDNA libraries. In the source study's methods: MiGEC processed the raw reads to extract unique molecular identifiers, while MiXCR was used to determine the CDR3 positions. Recombination models were inferred per individual with the repgenHMM and IGoR tools using an EM algorithm. Shared clonotype analysis was performed with the tcR package in R, normalizing sharing by the product of cloneset sizes. To study raw recombination without the effects of thymic and clonal selection, out-of-frame nonproductive sequences were analyzed. TCRdb reanalyzed the raw reads on its own, using fastp at Q25 for trimming and MiXCR for clone calling, and kept in-frame beta chains. Every entry covers one CDR3 protein and lists the most common genes and DNA from its rows. The V and J calls, along with clone size, are taken from TCRdb and not from the paper's own processing. The table for this sample lists 1.5 million to 2 million distinct CDR3 sequences; about 31% of them were counted only once. Approximately 0.29% of the sample is held by the ten biggest clonotypes.

All donors were healthy Caucasians. Results and caveats for the whole study, not just this receptor: Fewer insertions were carried by abundant cord blood beta clonotypes; a weaker similar trend was observed in young adult naive repertoires, while no such trend was observed in memory repertoires. In monozygotic twins, recombination models systematically underestimated out-of-frame TCR alpha sharing, but the models matched the sharing seen between unrelated individuals. Compared with coincidental sharing between unrelated individuals, an excess of low generation-probability sequences was observed among out-of-frame TCR alpha sequences shared between twins. In beta out-of-frame sequences, excess twin sharing was weaker, because having fewer shared sequences lowered the signal-to-noise ratio. Zero-insertion analyses could be partly confounded by invariant T cells such as MAIT and iNKT, although diverse VJ usage argued against such confounding for most clonotypes. Because the same donors could not be followed over many years, the conclusions depended on cross-sectional statistical analysis.

What was sequenced was cord blood. The receptor's source is a newborn girl in good health.

Read as DNA, the sequence is TGCAGTGCTAGAGACGAAGGGAAGGCGGGAGGGCCGGGCGAGCAGTACTTC. It is translated as CSARDEGKAGGPGEQYF. The V and J genes are TRBV20-1 and TRBJ2-7, and 9 junction bases match TRBD2. The germline V end is reduced by 0 bases and the J end by 6 bases; junction bases left unmatched: 15. For CDR1 and CDR2, the germline V gene (reference sequence) lists DFQATT and SNEGSKA. The CDR3 holds 17 amino acids from the cysteine to the phenylalanine. The sequence is cut down to CDR3 DNA, 51 bases in frame from base 1.